The 2 T cell receptor beta chains presented below share a single source sample, sequenced in a study of control samples from healthy donors and cancer patients. The protocol was immunoSEQ multiplex PCR, while the TCRdb copy is restricted to in-frame clones and leaves out a portion. Of more than 50,000 clones in the sample, 65% to 90% were seen once. The sequencing input was blood. These receptors all stem from a man between 35 and 55 years old in good health.

V usage is TRBV2 and J usage is TRBJ1-1, with D perhaps TRBD1 (5 bases). The germline gives CDR1 SNHLY, CDR2 FYNNEI. Between the trimmed V and J ends, which lost 8 bases and 1 base, there was a span of 5 bases. This CDR3 is 11 amino acids long. The CDR3 loop reads CASGGNTEAFF. DNA for the CDR3: TGTGCCAGCGGGGGGAACACTGAAGCTTTCTTT.

This clone was seen once. V and J are TRBV27 and TRBJ1-1, with 9 bases that match TRBD1. The germline gives CDR1 MNHEY, CDR2 SMNVEV (reference sequence). The CDR3 extends over 14 amino acids. The trim removed 6 bases at V and 1 base at J, leaving 3 bases unmatched. CDR3 bases: TGTGCCAGCAGGGGACAGGGACCGAACACTGAAGCTTTCTTT. It is translated as CASRGQGPNTEAFF.